This is a list of T cell receptor beta chains from one sample in a study of blood T cell repertoires in COVID-19. The protocol was immunoSEQ multiplex PCR, while the TCRdb copy is restricted to in-frame clones and leaves out a portion. The sample shows about 30,000 clones, roughly 85% of them seen only once. The sequencing input was peripheral blood. These TCRs come from a man in his 60s with active COVID-19. Each CDR3 is given with its conserved first and last residue. D genes are given only for firm matches. The size entry is marked missing in some rows and otherwise reads once, few, many or a size class.

J: TRBJ1-1
D: -
size: -
V: TRBV7-3
CDR3: CASSLAGNTEAFF
DNA: TGTGCCAGCAGCTTAGCAGGGAACACTGAAGCTTTCTTT

J: TRBJ2-1
D: TRBD2
size: -
V: TRBV2
CDR3: CASSDLGLAGRGDEQFF
DNA: TGTGCCAGCAGTGATCTGGGGTTAGCGGGGAGGGGGGATGAGCAGTTCTTC

J: TRBJ1-1
D: -
size: -
V: TRBV3-1/TRBV3-2
CDR3: CASSQDLGGVGLGFF
DNA: TGTGCCAGCAGCCAAGATCTTGGAGGGGTTGGGTTAGGTTTCTTT

J: TRBJ2-5
D: -
size: -
V: TRBV5-5
CDR3: CASSFSPQETQYF
DNA: TGTGCCAGCAGCTTTAGCCCCCAAGAGACCCAGTACTTC

J: TRBJ1-5
D: -
size: few
V: TRBV28
CDR3: CASGQYNQPQHF
DNA: TGTGCCAGTGGACAGTACAATCAGCCCCAGCATTTT

J: TRBJ1-6
D: -
size: once
V: TRBV9
CDR3: CASSSDGRYNSPLHF
DNA: TGTGCCAGCAGCTCGGACGGGAGGTATAATTCACCCCTCCACTTT

J: TRBJ1-1
D: TRBD1
size: -
V: TRBV14
CDR3: CASRDTGGGTEAFF
DNA: TGTGCCAGCAGGGATACAGGGGGTGGCACTGAAGCTTTCTTT

J: TRBJ2-1
D: TRBD2
size: -
V: TRBV2
CDR3: CASSPTSGKVNEQFF
DNA: TGTGCCAGCAGTCCGACTAGCGGGAAGGTAAATGAGCAGTTCTTC

J: TRBJ2-1
D: -
size: once
V: TRBV18
CDR3: CASSPGSSYNEQFF
DNA: TGTGCCAGCTCACCCGGTAGCTCCTACAATGAGCAGTTCTTC

J: TRBJ1-4
D: TRBD1
size: once
V: TRBV10-2
CDR3: CASSEWTGTANEKLFF
DNA: TGCGCCAGCAGTGAGTGGACCGGGACAGCTAATGAAAAACTGTTTTTT

J: TRBJ2-7
D: -
size: medium-sized
V: TRBV6-1
CDR3: CASSEPAETTYEQYF
DNA: TGTGCCAGCAGTGAACCAGCGGAGACGACCTACGAGCAGTACTTC

J: TRBJ2-3
D: TRBD1
size: -
V: TRBV19
CDR3: CASSISVRTGVDTQYF
DNA: TGTGCCAGTAGTATCTCGGTTCGGACAGGGGTCGATACGCAGTATTTT